These 9 T cell receptor beta chains originate from one sample sequenced in a study of technical replicates of blood from a handful of donors. TCRdb keeps only in-frame clones here, not all; method: immunoSEQ multiplex PCR. The table includes 85,000 to 100,000 clones, approximately 95% detected once. Input material: T cells isolated from PBMCs. These receptors all stem from a human donor in good health.

CDR3: CASSESGLAGYNEQFF. DNA of the CDR3: TGCGCCAGCAGTGAGTCTGGGCTAGCGGGCTACAATGAGCAGTTCTTC. The gene calls are TRBV10-1 and TRBJ2-1; the match to TRBD2 covers 8 bases. Germline V CDR1 and CDR2: WNHNN, SYGVQD (reference sequence). CDR3 length equals 16 residues. The V gene end was trimmed by 0 bases and the J gene end by 3 bases; junction bases not matched to a gene: 4.

The chain carries TRBV6-5 and TRBJ1-2; D remains unclear. The CDR3 length is 15 residues. V gave up 5 bases and J gave up 2 bases, with 15 bases separating them. CDR1 MNHEY and CDR2 SVGAGI come from the germline V gene. The CDR3 loop is CASSPTTGRNYGYTF. The CDR3 nucleotides read TGTGCCAGCAGTCCCACAACCGGGAGGAACTATGGCTACACCTTC.

This sequence joins TRBV9 and TRBJ1-3, with D perhaps matching TRBD1 (6 bases). The CDR3 is 14 amino acids. V lost 4 bases and J 3 bases, leaving 11 bases between the germline ends. Germline V gene lookup returns CDR1 SGDLS and CDR2 YYNGEE. The DNA of the CDR3 is TGTGCCAGCAGCTCCCGGACAGTTGGAAACACCATATATTTT. Its translation: CASSSRTVGNTIYF.

V usage is TRBV4-2 and J usage is TRBJ2-1; 9 positions agree with TRBD2. After removal of 5 bases from V and 7 bases from J, the junction contained 12 bases not matched to a gene. This CDR3 region has 16 residues. Germline V gene sequence: CDR1 LGHNA, CDR2 YNFKEQ. CDR3 amino acids: CASSMISAGGENEQFF. CDR3 nucleotide sequence: TGTGCCAGCAGCATGATTTCGGCGGGAGGGGAAAATGAGCAGTTCTTC.

This chain links TRBV7-2 with TRBJ2-7; TRBD2 is a possible D gene (6 bases). The CDR3 runs 15 residues. Germline lookup yields CDR1 SGHTA and CDR2 FQGNSA. Between the trimmed V and J ends, which lost 5 bases and 1 base, there was a span of 15 bases. CDR3 sequence (DNA): TGTGCCAGCAGCCTCCAGGACCGGGGGTCCTACGAGCAGTACTTC. The encoded protein is CASSLQDRGSYEQYF.

The gene calls are TRBV21-1 and TRBJ2-1; the D call of TRBD2 is as the table states it, not checked on the DNA. TRBV21-1 corresponds to a pseudogene. This CDR3 region has 14 residues. In DNA form, the CDR3 reads TGTGCCAGCAGCTTCAGCGAATTGAGCGATGAGCAGTTCTTC. Its protein product is CASSFSELSDEQFF.

V gene TRBV9 combines with J gene TRBJ2-2, with D maybe TRBD2 (6 bases). CDR3 length: 15 residues. In germline, CDR1 is SGDLS, CDR2 YYNGEE. Trimming shortened V by 5 bases and J by 5 bases, and 16 bases separated the two germline ends. The CDR3 region is CASRAGGAQTGELFF. The CDR3 DNA reads as TGTGCCAGCAGGGCAGGAGGGGCGCAGACCGGGGAGCTGTTTTTT.

This clone showed up just once. This rearrangement joins TRBV18 to TRBJ1-5, with D hard to call. V shed 4 bases and J shed 5 bases, with 6 bases lying between them. The germline gives CDR1 KGHSH, CDR2 LQKENI. This CDR3 comprises 12 residues. CDR3 in amino acids: CASSRGDQPQHF. DNA for the CDR3: TGTGCCAGCTCACGCGGGGATCAGCCCCAGCATTTT.

This sequence joins TRBV6-1 and TRBJ1-1; D unresolved. V gave up 10 bases and J gave up 9 bases, with 18 bases separating them. Germline V gene data show CDR1 as MNHNS and CDR2 as SASEGT. The CDR3 has 12 residues. Written as DNA, the CDR3 is TGTGCCACCACCAAAGTCGTGACTCAAGCTTTCTTT. Translated, it gives CATTKVVTQAFF.